The subject of this entry is one TCR beta chain. Its target antigen remains unknown. Base qualities are not provided; no much larger clone lies one nucleotide away. This entry is derived from a study of control samples from healthy donors and cancer patients (dated by TCRdb to 2019 to 2021). Receptor amplification or capture employed the immunoSEQ multiplex PCR assay. TCRdb re-hosts the immuneACCESS table, in-frame sequences only. Its copies lack some clones; in the studies checked, an unresolved V gene accounts for under half of them, and the cause for the rest is not known. This sample lists over 150,000 clones; around 96% were detected once. About 5% of the sample rests with the top ten. Looking up the germline V gene yields CDR1 MDHEN and CDR2 SYDVKM. V and J are truncated by 3 bases and 9 bases respectively, leaving an intervening sequence of 11 bases. The CDR3 covers 12 residues, taking in both the cysteine and the phenylalanine. Kept here is only the CDR3 DNA, which spans 36 bases and is read in frame from base 1.

The receptor chain draws on TRBV28 and TRBJ1-1; the best D guess is TRBD1, with 5 bases matching. This clonotype was sampled from a man in his forties in good health. The sequenced sample was blood. The DNA reads TGTGCCAGCAGTTTTTGGGGCCGGCAAGCTTTCTTT. The encoded protein is CASSFWGRQAFF.